The 17 T cell receptor beta chains reported below all come from one sample, sequenced in a study of radiation and T cells in renal cell carcinoma. Sequencing used immunoSEQ multiplex PCR; TCRdb keeps in-frame clones, though not all of them. The sample shows fewer than 85,000 clones, 80% to 90% of them seen only once. Time point: blood 4 weeks post-SBRT, at nephrectomy. Indicated treatment: 15 Gy SBRT to primary tumor, nephrectomy 4 weeks later. The sequencing used blood, collected from a patient whose treatment included radiotherapy and nephrectomy. The receptors were sampled from a woman between 65 and 79 years old with renal cell carcinoma.

This chain uses TRBV10-3 with TRBJ2-3, with D unresolved. The germline V gene encodes CDR1 ENHRY and CDR2 SYGVKD. With 9 bases removed from V and 0 bases from J, the gap between germline ends came to 13 bases. CDR3 length: 14 residues. The chain's CDR3 is CAIAARLSTDTQYF. The CDR3 DNA reads TGTGCCATAGCCGCCAGACTTAGCACAGATACGCAGTATTTT.

On this clone: The junction and the germline gene differ at one end; a read error may be behind it. The genes are TRBV6-1 and TRBJ2-1; TRBD2 aligns across 9 bases. The CDR3 has 18 residues. Looked up from germline, CDR1 is MNHNS and CDR2 is SASEGT. Here the CDR3 reads CASSVQSGGVAGALPTVF. For the CDR3, the DNA is TGTGCCAGCAGTGTCCAATCCGGGGGTGTAGCGGGGGCCCTTCCTACGGTCTTC.

This clone has more than one count but fewer than ten. The CDR3 region has the DNA TGTGCCAGTAGTCGGTCAGGGGGCTCGGCTCAGCCCCAGCATTTT. It encodes CASSRSGGSAQPQHF. V and J are TRBV19 and TRBJ1-5; 8 nucleotides match TRBD1. Germline assignment: CDR1 LNHDA and CDR2 SQIVND (reference sequence). V lost 5 bases to trimming and J lost 6 bases; unmatched junction nucleotides: 9. The CDR3 runs 15 residues. Drawing the rest from reference TRBV19 and TRBJ1-5, the complete variable domain is DGGITQSPKYLFRKEGQNVTLSCEQNLNHDAMYWYRQDPGQGLRLIYYSQIVNDFQKGDIAEGYSVSREKKESFPLTVTSAQKNPTAFYLCASSRSGGSAQPQHFGDGTRLSIL.

The genes are TRBV27 and TRBJ2-3; D call uncertain. The CDR3 spans 15 residues. Trimming removed 6 bases at V and 2 bases at J, with 15 bases between. The germline CDR1 and CDR2 sequences are MNHEY and SMNVEV (reference sequence). This CDR3 reads CASSLGVLNTDTQYF. CDR3 nucleotide sequence: TGTGCCAGCAGCCTCGGTGTTCTTAACACAGATACGCAGTATTTT.

The CDR3 loop reads CASSFDRGATEAFF. The CDR3 DNA follows: TGTGCCAGTAGTTTCGACAGGGGGGCCACTGAAGCTTTCTTT. The chain combines TRBV19 with TRBJ1-1, with TRBD1 identical over 9 bases. Per the germline V gene, CDR1 is LNHDA and CDR2 is SQIVND (reference sequence). The CDR3 is 14 amino acids. Trimming at V came to 5 bases and at J to 4 bases, leaving 5 bases not matched to a gene.

The V call is TRBV30, the J call TRBJ2-1; 9 nucleotides align to TRBD2. From germline, CDR1 is GTSNPN and CDR2 SVGIG (reference sequence). The CDR3 has 14 residues. The V segment lost 3 bases and the J segment 0 bases; nucleotides outside the gene matches: 0. This chain's CDR3 is CAWRLAGSYNEQFF. CDR3 DNA: TGTGCCTGGAGACTAGCGGGCTCCTACAATGAGCAGTTCTTC.

The CDR3 spells CSVRGLAGEGNEQFF. The CDR3, as DNA: TGCAGCGTCCGGGGACTAGCGGGGGAGGGCAATGAGCAGTTCTTC. The chain recombines TRBV29-1 with TRBJ2-1; 14 bases map to TRBD2. Germline trimming cut 6 bases from V and 6 bases from J; bases unmatched to any gene: 7. CDR1 and CDR2 (germline): SQVTM, ANQGSEA. The CDR3 runs 15 residues.

This chain links TRBV28 with TRBJ1-6, with TRBD1 matching over 7 bases. CDR1 and CDR2 (germline): MDHEN, SYDVKM. The CDR3 has 14 residues. Losses at the gene ends were 7 bases for V and 8 bases for J; bases not matched to a gene: 8. The chain's CDR3 is CASIARTGYSPLHF. The CDR3 nucleotides are TGTGCCAGCATTGCCCGGACAGGATATTCACCCCTCCACTTT. Full variable domain (outside the CDR3, taken from reference TRBV28 and TRBJ1-6): DVKVTQSSRYLVKRTGEKVFLECVQDMDHENMFWYRQDPGLGLRLIYFSYDVKMKEKGDIPEGYSVSREKKERFSLILESASTNQTSMYLCASIARTGYSPLHFGNGTRLTVT.

Here the CDR3 reads CASSVDRVDNSPLHF. The DNA for the CDR3 is TGCGCCAGCAGTGTGGACAGGGTCGATAATTCACCCCTCCACTTT. The chain combines TRBV4-3 with TRBJ1-6; 8 bases agree with TRBD1. CDR3 length equals 15 residues. Germline V gives CDR1 LGHNA, CDR2 YSLEER. V trimming: 6 bases; J trimming: 5 bases; junction bases outside the gene matches: 6.

The chain employs TRBV7-2 and TRBJ1-3; 8 nucleotides align to TRBD1. With 5 bases clipped from V and 4 bases from J, the junction kept 4 bases outside the gene matches. The CDR3 totals 14 residues. CDR1 and CDR2 (germline): SGHTA, FQGNSA. The CDR3 DNA reads TGTGCCAGCAGCGCCGGACAGGGAGGAAACACCATATATTTT. Residues: CASSAGQGGNTIYF.

The CDR3 nucleotides are TGTGCCAGCAGCTTATTCAGGCGGGGGACCAGGACGCAGTATTTT. The encoded protein is CASSLFRRGTRTQYF. The rearrangement joins TRBV7-2 to TRBJ2-3, with 7 bases fitting TRBD2. Germline lookup yields CDR1 SGHTA and CDR2 FQGNSA. The CDR3 has 15 amino acids. J was trimmed by 9 bases and V by 2 bases; bases with no gene match: 11. The complete variable domain, with remaining parts taken from reference TRBV7-2 and TRBJ2-3, reads GAGVSQSPSNKVTEKGKDVELRCDPISGHTALYWYRQSLGQGLEFLIYFQGNSAPDKSGLPSDRFSAERTGGSVSTLTIQRTQQEDSAVYLCASSLFRRGTRTQYFGPGTRLTVL.

V usage is TRBV29-1 and J usage is TRBJ2-2; 8 nucleotides match TRBD2. Germline V lookup: CDR1 SQVTM, CDR2 ANQGSEA. The CDR3 loop spans 13 amino acids. Germline trimming cut 4 bases from V and 5 bases from J; bases unmatched to any gene: 3. The CDR3 spells CSVVRGETGELFF. CDR3 in DNA: TGCAGCGTTGTGCGGGGGGAAACCGGGGAGCTGTTTTTT.

This chain links TRBV4-2 with TRBJ2-6; possibly TRBD1 or TRBD2 for D (6 bases each). Trimming cost V 0 bases and J 0 bases, with 9 bases left between them. Germline CDR1 is LGHNA and CDR2 is YNFKEQ. The CDR3 consists of 17 residues. The CDR3 DNA is TGTGCCAGCAGCCAAGATCGGGGGCCCTCTGGGGCCAACGTCCTGACTTTC. It specifies CASSQDRGPSGANVLTF.

V usage is TRBV4-2 and J usage is TRBJ2-2, with unresolved D. CDR1 is LGHNA, CDR2 YNFKEQ, per germline. With 3 bases removed from V and 4 bases from J, the gap between germline ends came to 3 bases. This CDR3 has 12 amino acids. The CDR3 sequence is CASSHPTGELFF. The DNA of the CDR3 is TGTGCCAGCAGCCACCCCACCGGGGAGCTGTTTTTT.

V usage is TRBV7-2 and J usage is TRBJ2-7; TRBD1 might be the D (5 bases). The V end lost 4 bases, the J end lost 3 bases, and 16 bases lay between the germline ends. CDR3 length: 15 amino acids. CDR1 and CDR2 (germline): SGHTA, FQGNSA. The CDR3 DNA follows: TGTGCCAGCAGCTCCAGGGCCCCCCTGGGCTACGAGCAGTACTTC. Translated, it gives CASSSRAPLGYEQYF.

This clone was detected only once. The chain uses TRBV7-2 and TRBJ2-5; the D is unclear. Trimming took off 5 bases at V and 7 bases at J, with 8 bases between the two ends. CDR1 is SGHTA, CDR2 FQGNSA, per germline. The CDR3 length is 11 residues. CDR3 coding DNA: TGTGCCAGCAGCCCGCGATTGACCCAGTACTTC. It yields the protein CASSPRLTQYF.

V is TRBV2 and J is TRBJ1-6; 7 bases map to TRBD1. Germline V gives CDR1 SNHLY, CDR2 FYNNEI. V lost 7 bases and J lost 8; bases outside the gene matches: 11. The CDR3 has 15 amino acids. CDR3 amino acids: CASKRYRDRDSPLHF. DNA of the CDR3: TGTGCCAGCAAAAGGTACCGGGACAGAGATTCACCCCTCCACTTT.